This T cell receptor beta chain was recorded in a study of control samples from healthy donors and cancer patients. Here immunoSEQ multiplex PCR was the method, and the copy in TCRdb shows in-frame clones only, minus some. The table records roughly 130,000 clones, around 93% of them present only once. The CDR3 runs to 13 residues. Germline loops: CDR1 SNHLY, CDR2 FYNNEI. Trimming shortened V by 6 bases and J by 6 bases, and 15 bases separated the two germline ends. This clone occurred once. V gene TRBV2 combines with J gene TRBJ2-7, with D maybe TRBD1 (6 bases). Sequences were obtained from blood. The receptor was derived from a man aged 18 to 30 in good health. DNA of the CDR3: TGTGCCAGCAGGAAGACAGGCACCCTCGAGCAGTACTTC. It yields the protein CASRKTGTLEQYF.